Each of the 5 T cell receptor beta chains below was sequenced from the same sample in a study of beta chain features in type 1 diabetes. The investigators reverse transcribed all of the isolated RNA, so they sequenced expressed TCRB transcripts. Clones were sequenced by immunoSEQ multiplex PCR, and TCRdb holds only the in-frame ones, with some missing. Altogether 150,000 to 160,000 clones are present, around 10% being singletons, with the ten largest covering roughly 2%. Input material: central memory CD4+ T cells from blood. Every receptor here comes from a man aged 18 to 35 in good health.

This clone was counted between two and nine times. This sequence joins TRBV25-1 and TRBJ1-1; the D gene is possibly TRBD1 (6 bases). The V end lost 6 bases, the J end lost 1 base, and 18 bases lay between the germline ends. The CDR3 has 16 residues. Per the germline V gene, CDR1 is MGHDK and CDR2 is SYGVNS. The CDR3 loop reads CASRVTGRGRNTEAFF. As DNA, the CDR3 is TGTGCCAGCAGAGTTACAGGGAGGGGGAGGAACACTGAAGCTTTCTTT.

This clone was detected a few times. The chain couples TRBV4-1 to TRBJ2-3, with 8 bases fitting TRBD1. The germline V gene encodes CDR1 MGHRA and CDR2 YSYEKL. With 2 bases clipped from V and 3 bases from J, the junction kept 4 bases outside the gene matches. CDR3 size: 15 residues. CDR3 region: CASSQQGARTDTQYF. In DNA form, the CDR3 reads TGCGCCAGCAGCCAACAGGGGGCTAGAACAGATACGCAGTATTTT.

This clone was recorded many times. CDR3 nucleotide sequence: TGTGCCAGCAGCTTAGCAGCGGGGGGCACCACAGATACGCAGTATTTT. This translates into CASSLAAGGTTDTQYF. The chain joins TRBV7-9 to TRBJ2-3; TRBD2 matches at 9 bases. This CDR3 has 16 amino acids. V trimming: 0 bases; J trimming: 2 bases; junction bases outside the gene matches: 3. CDR1 and CDR2 from the germline V gene are SEHNR and FQNEAQ (reference sequence).

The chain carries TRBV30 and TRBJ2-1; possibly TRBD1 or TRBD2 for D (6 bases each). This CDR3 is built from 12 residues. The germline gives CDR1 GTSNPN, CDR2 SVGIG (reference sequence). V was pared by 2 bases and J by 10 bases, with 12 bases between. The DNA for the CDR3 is TGTGCCTGGAGTAAGGGGGGCTGGGAGCAGTTCTTC. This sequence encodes CAWSKGGWEQFF.

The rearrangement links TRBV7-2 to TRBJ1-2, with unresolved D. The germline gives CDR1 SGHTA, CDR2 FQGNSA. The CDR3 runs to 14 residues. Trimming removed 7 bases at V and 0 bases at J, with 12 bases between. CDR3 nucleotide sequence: TGTGCCAGCAAAGAAAGCATAGCTAACTATGGCTACACCTTC. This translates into CASKESIANYGYTF.